The sequence of this T cell receptor beta chain was determined in a study of T cells expressing NK-cell markers. As for the study in general: Source material for TCR beta repertoires consisted of sorted CD3+CD56+NKG2C+, CD3+CD56+NKG2C- and CD3+CD56-NKG2C+ T cells. General study findings and limits: In four donors, dominant clonotypes made up about 25-60.1% of CD3+CD56-NKG2C+ cells. Over 5 donors carried dominant NKG2C+ clonotypes that made up roughly 1.0-7.0% of their CD8+ T cells.

This CDR3 is built from 14 residues. Germline CDR1 and CDR2: DFQATT and SNEGSKA (reference sequence). Worth noting for this clonotype: Its antigen remains unidentified.

Template switching by 5'RACE with UMIs generated the TCR beta cDNA. From its re-call of the 5' RACE reads, TCRdb lists each CDR3 protein once, without DNA. Its listing shows approximately 420,000 distinct CDR3 sequences. The sequenced material came from blood T cells: a sorted CD56 or NKG2C T cell subset, CD4+ or CD8+ T cells, or bulk PBMC T cells (not recorded which). The rearrangement joins TRBV20-1 to TRBJ2-5; TCRdb's D call of TRBD2 is untestable without DNA. This sequence was found in a woman in her fifties or sixties in good health. The CDR3 reads CSARGFGPEETQYF.